The 3 T cell receptor beta chains below were found in one sample sequenced in a study of blood T cell repertoires in COVID-19. The protocol was immunoSEQ multiplex PCR, while the TCRdb copy is restricted to in-frame clones and leaves out a portion. The data show approximately 300,000 clones, 70% to 90% seen once. Sequenced input: PBMCs or T cells enriched from blood (not recorded which). The receptors stem from a woman under 40 who had recovered from COVID-19.

The rearrangement uses TRBV7-9 and TRBJ1-2; the D is unclear. V gave up 2 bases and J gave up 4 bases, with 8 bases separating them. Per germline, CDR1 SEHNR and CDR2 FQNEAQ (reference sequence). The length of the CDR3 is 13 residues. The CDR3 coding sequence is TGTGCCAGCAGCTTAAACGGTGGCTATGGCTACACCTTC. Translating gives CASSLNGGYGYTF.

The chain carries TRBV7-8 and TRBJ1-5; D is unresolved. The germline V and J ends were trimmed by 1 base and 1 base, with 8 bases remaining between them. The germline V gene encodes CDR1 SGHVS and CDR2 FQNEAQ. CDR3 size: 15 residues. The CDR3 region has the DNA TGTGCCAGCAGCTTAGTTGGCCGAAGCAATCAGCCCCAGCATTTT. It codes for CASSLVGRSNQPQHF.

The chain couples TRBV19 to TRBJ1-1; tentatively, D is TRBD1 (5 bases). The CDR3 has 13 residues. The germline V gene encodes CDR1 LNHDA and CDR2 SQIVND (reference sequence). V lost 3 bases and J 4 bases, leaving 9 bases between the germline ends. In DNA form, the CDR3 reads TGTGCCAGTAGTATTGGGGGGAGCACTGAAGCTTTCTTT. It codes for CASSIGGSTEAFF.